Listed below are T cell receptor beta chains from one sample, sequenced in a study of T cells expressing NK-cell markers. TCRdb re-analyzed the 5' RACE reads; it lists each CDR3 protein once, without DNA. The sample holds 450,000 to 600,000 distinct CDR3 sequences. Sample: blood T cells: a sorted CD56 or NKG2C T cell subset, CD4+ or CD8+ T cells, or bulk PBMC T cells (not recorded which). All receptors derive from a man aged 18 to 29 in good health. Both conserved end residues are part of each CDR3.

V,J,CDR3
TRBV6-5,TRBJ2-1,CASSLNPGTLSYNEQFF
TRBV29-1,TRBJ2-1,CSVQRGSSYNEQFF
TRBV12-3/TRBV12-4,TRBJ2-1,CASSSGPSLSPDNEQFF
TRBV6-1,TRBJ1-1,CASSPRQGAGSTEAFF
TRBV4-3,TRBJ2-4,CASSQSVGTGKNIQYF
TRBV7-2,TRBJ1-1,CASSLTGVGMNTEAFF
TRBV6-5,TRBJ2-3,CATRSADTQYF
TRBV10-3,TRBJ2-2,CACGQGNTGELFF
TRBV4-3,TRBJ1-2,CASSDGVGDYGYTF
TRBV7-9,TRBJ2-1,CASSSKTRPNEQFF
TRBV3-1,TRBJ2-5,CASSQSGGGYETQYF
TRBV10-3,TRBJ2-1,CAISQTTTYNEQFF
TRBV24-1,TRBJ2-5,CATSDAGVAIQYF
TRBV28,TRBJ2-7,CASSLMGNRDFGYEQYF
TRBV28,TRBJ2-3,CASRRRAGAGTDTQYF
TRBV11-1,TRBJ2-5,CASSTPGLTTDRKTQYF
TRBV7-9,TRBJ1-2,CASSLMAGGNYGYTF
TRBV6-1,TRBJ2-2,CATYSGSFAGELFF
TRBV30,TRBJ2-7,CAWSPLSGSYEQYF